The rows below give T cell receptor beta chains drawn from one sample of a study of response to subunit inactivated influenza vaccine. TCRdb passed the RT-PCR reads through MiXCR, listing each CDR3 protein once. This table has roughly 550,000 distinct CDR3 sequences, under 30% appearing once. These records were also assigned to another study, of T cells expressing NK-cell markers.

The source was CD4+ T cells sorted from PBMCs, collected approximately 12 days after vaccination. These receptors all stem from a man aged 50 to 60 who received an inactivated influenza vaccine. Each CDR3 is given with its conserved first and last residue.

v_gene: TRBV6-5
CDR3aa: CASSVLGRGFYEQYF

v_gene: TRBV6-2/TRBV6-3
CDR3aa: CASSYSPDRGGYTF

v_gene: TRBV7-2
CDR3aa: CASSHALDNQPQHF

v_gene: TRBV20-1
CDR3aa: CSAQRGQYTDTQYF

v_gene: TRBV18
CDR3aa: CASSSTSGTYNEQFF

v_gene: TRBV20-1
CDR3aa: CSARSVGTDTQYF

v_gene: TRBV9
CDR3aa: CASSVRQGGPSYNEQFF

v_gene: TRBV20-1
CDR3aa: CSAREGGRLNEQFF

v_gene: TRBV15
CDR3aa: CATSELNQETQYF

v_gene: TRBV20-1
CDR3aa: CSAPSGSSYNEQFF

v_gene: TRBV2
CDR3aa: CASNLRRQGVTGELFF

v_gene: TRBV2
CDR3aa: CASSVKNTGELFF

v_gene: TRBV9
CDR3aa: CASSGREADQPQHF

v_gene: TRBV6-2/TRBV6-3
CDR3aa: CASSYSRKGTDTQYF

v_gene: TRBV5-1
CDR3aa: CASSFEGGISGNTIYF

v_gene: TRBV6-5
CDR3aa: CASSSTAASYGYTF

v_gene: TRBV7-2
CDR3aa: CASSLVLVTGELFF

v_gene: TRBV12-3/TRBV12-4
CDR3aa: CASSLRQGYHEQYF